Listed below are T cell receptor beta chains from one sample, sequenced in a study of Ad26.COV2.S vaccination and SARS-CoV-2 variants. The data were produced by immunoSEQ multiplex PCR, yet TCRdb's version contains in-frame clones alone and is incomplete. The sample holds 300,000 to 350,000 clones, around four fifths seen once. This specimen consisted of peripheral blood, obtained in a trial of Ad26.COV2.S vaccine versus placebo. The receptors here all came from a person between 18 and 59 years old who received the Ad26.COV2.S COVID-19 vaccine or a placebo. CDR3s include the opening cysteine and the closing phenylalanine or tryptophan. The order of the fields is V gene, CDR3 protein.

TRBV28 CASKRGSRDEQFF
TRBV3-1/TRBV3-2 CASSQGAGGGAETQYF
TRBV7-8 CASSLAGTGGKGEQYF
TRBV25-1 CASSENGGTYNEQFF
TRBV2 CASSVGTGQETQYF
TRBV24-1 CATSDPRTSGDEQFF
TRBV10-3 CAISGRTSGGAVNNEQFF
TRBV29-1 CSVGSGPYEQYF
TRBV6-6 CASSYSQAGELFF
TRBV28 CASRVRVGGGYTF
TRBV28 CASTQLTSGGVGQFF
TRBV5-4 CASSDTSYEQYF
TRBV12-3/TRBV12-4 CASSSGGHTQYF
TRBV19 CASNWRIGSPLHF
TRBV5-5 CASSLESGGWEQYF
TRBV24-1 CATSDFGAYTGELFF
TRBV27 CASSLLGLAIHQFF
TRBV5-6 CASSSSFSYEQYF